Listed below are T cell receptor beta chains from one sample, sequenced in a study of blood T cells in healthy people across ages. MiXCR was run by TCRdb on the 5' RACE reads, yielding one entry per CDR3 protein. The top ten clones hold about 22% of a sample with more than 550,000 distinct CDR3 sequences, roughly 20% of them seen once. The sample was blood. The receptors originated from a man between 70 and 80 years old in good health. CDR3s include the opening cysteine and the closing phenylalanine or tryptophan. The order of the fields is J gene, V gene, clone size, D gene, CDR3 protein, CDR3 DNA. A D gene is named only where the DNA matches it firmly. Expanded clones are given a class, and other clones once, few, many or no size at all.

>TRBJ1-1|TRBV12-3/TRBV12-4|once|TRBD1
CASSLRQGSETEAFF
TGTGCCAGCAGTTTACGACAGGGGTCGGAAACTGAAGCTTTCTTT
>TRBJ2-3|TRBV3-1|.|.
CASSQGDVSTDTQYF
TGTGCCAGCAGCCAAGGTGACGTGAGCACAGATACGCAGTATTTT
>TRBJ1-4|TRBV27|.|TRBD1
CASSGQGQPTNEKLFF
TGTGCCAGCAGCGGACAGGGTCAACCAACTAATGAAAAACTGTTTTTT
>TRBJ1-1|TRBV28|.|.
CASSPAGLNTEAFF
TGTGCCAGCAGTCCGGCGGGTCTGAACACTGAAGCTTTCTTT
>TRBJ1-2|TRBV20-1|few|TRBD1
CSAVLKTGNYGYTF
TGCAGTGCCGTCTTAAAGACAGGGAATTATGGCTACACCTTC
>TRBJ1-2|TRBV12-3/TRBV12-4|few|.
CASSLEPRSYGYTF
TGTGCCAGCAGTTTAGAGCCCAGAAGCTATGGCTACACCTTC
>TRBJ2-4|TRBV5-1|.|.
CASSFQGDNIQYF
TGCGCCAGCAGCTTTCAGGGAGATAACATTCAGTACTTC
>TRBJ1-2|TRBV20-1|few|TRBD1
CSARGTGPNYGYTF
TGCAGTGCGAGAGGGACAGGACCAAACTATGGCTACACCTTC
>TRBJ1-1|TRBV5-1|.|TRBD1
CASSLGQGARNTEAFF
TGCGCCAGCAGCTTGGGACAGGGGGCTCGGAACACTGAAGCTTTCTTT
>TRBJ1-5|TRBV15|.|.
CATSSFPNQPQHF
TGTGCCACCAGCAGTTTCCCAAATCAGCCCCAGCATTTT
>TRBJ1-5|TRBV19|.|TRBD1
CASSASGGLDQPQHF
TGTGCCAGTAGTGCCTCAGGGGGCTTGGATCAGCCCCAGCATTTT
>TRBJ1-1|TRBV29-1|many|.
CSVRDLNTEAFF
TGCAGCGTCAGGGATCTCAACACTGAAGCTTTCTTT
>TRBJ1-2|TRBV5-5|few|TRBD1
CASSLSWTGPNYGYTF
TGTGCCAGCAGCTTGTCCTGGACAGGGCCAAACTATGGCTACACCTTC
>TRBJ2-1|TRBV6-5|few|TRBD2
CASSPSGGHTAEQFF
TGTGCCAGCAGCCCCTCGGGGGGGCATACGGCTGAGCAGTTCTTC
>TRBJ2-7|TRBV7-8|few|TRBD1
CASSTRQGLTYEQYF
TGTGCCAGCAGCACCCGACAGGGATTAACCTACGAGCAGTACTTC
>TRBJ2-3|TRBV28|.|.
CASRGGAESDTQYF
TGTGCCAGCAGAGGGGGGGCAGAATCAGATACGCAGTATTTT
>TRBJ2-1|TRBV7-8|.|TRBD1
CASSLGQGATPNRVEQFF
TGTGCCAGCAGCCTAGGACAGGGGGCGACCCCTAATCGGGTTGAGCAGTTCTTC
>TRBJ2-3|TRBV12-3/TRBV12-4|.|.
CASSPRGISADTQYF
TGTGCCAGCAGTCCGCGGGGAATTAGCGCAGATACGCAGTATTTT
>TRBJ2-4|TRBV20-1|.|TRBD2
CSAREVTSALAKNIQYF
TGCAGTGCTAGAGAGGTGACTAGCGCCCTAGCCAAAAACATTCAGTACTTC
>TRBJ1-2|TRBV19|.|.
CASSRYDSNYGYTF
TGTGCCAGTAGTCGATACGACAGTAACTATGGCTACACCTTC
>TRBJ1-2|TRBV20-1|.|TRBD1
CSARDPGTGGGGYTF
TGCAGTGCTAGAGATCCAGGGACAGGGGGTGGTGGCTACACCTTC
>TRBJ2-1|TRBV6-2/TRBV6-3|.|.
CASSYSAGYNEQFF
TGTGCCAGCAGTTATAGCGCCGGGTACAATGAGCAGTTCTTC
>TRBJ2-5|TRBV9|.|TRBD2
CASSETSGMGGETQYF
TGTGCCAGCAGCGAGACTAGCGGGATGGGAGGAGAGACCCAGTACTTC
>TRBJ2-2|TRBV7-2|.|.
CASSLDLTGELFF
TGTGCCAGCAGCTTAGACCTCACCGGGGAGCTGTTTTTT
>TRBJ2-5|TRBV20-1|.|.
CSAKETQYF
TGCAGTGCTAAAGAGACCCAGTACTTC
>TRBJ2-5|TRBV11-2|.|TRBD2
CASSFTSGATAQETQYF
TGTGCCAGCAGCTTTACTAGCGGGGCTACAGCCCAAGAGACCCAGTACTTC
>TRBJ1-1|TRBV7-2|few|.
CASSLAPAGTEAFF
TGTGCCAGCAGCTTAGCCCCGGCGGGCACTGAAGCTTTCTTT
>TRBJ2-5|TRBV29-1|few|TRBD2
CSYSPSGGQETQYF
TGCAGCTACTCCCCTAGCGGAGGACAAGAGACCCAGTACTTC
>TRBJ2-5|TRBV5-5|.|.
CASSLLTGAWETQYF
TGTGCCAGCAGCTTGTTGACAGGCGCTTGGGAGACCCAGTACTTC
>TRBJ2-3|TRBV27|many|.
CASSLSWRGTDTQYF
TGTGCCAGCAGTTTATCGTGGCGGGGCACAGATACGCAGTATTTT
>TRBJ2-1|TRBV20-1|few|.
CRRTHHNEQFF
TGCAGAAGGACGCACCACAATGAGCAGTTCTTC
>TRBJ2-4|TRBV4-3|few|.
CASSQVVSAIAKNIQYF
TGCGCCAGCAGCCAAGTAGTATCCGCGATAGCCAAAAACATTCAGTACTTC
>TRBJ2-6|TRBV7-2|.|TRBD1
CASSINRGTWLSGANVLTF
TGTGCCAGCAGCATCAACAGGGGTACGTGGCTCTCTGGGGCCAACGTCCTGACTTTC
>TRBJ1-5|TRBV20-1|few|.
CSASRLNQPQHF
TGCAGTGCTAGCCGGCTCAATCAGCCCCAGCATTTT
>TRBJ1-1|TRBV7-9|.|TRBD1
CASSKDRVGTEAFF
TGTGCCAGCAGCAAAGACAGGGTCGGGACTGAAGCTTTCTTT
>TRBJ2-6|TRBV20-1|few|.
CSASQPPAGANVLTF
TGCAGTGCTAGTCAGCCCCCGGCTGGGGCCAACGTCCTGACTTTC
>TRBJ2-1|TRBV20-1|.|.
CSARRLEIHNEQFF
TGCAGTGCAAGAAGGCTAGAGATACACAATGAGCAGTTCTTC
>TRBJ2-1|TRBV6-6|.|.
CASSPAGFSYNEQFF
TGTGCCAGCAGCCCCGCGGGGTTCTCCTACAATGAGCAGTTCTTC
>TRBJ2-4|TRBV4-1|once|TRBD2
CASSQEGPGLAGGRPRNIQYF
TGCGCCAGCAGCCAAGAGGGCCCGGGACTAGCGGGAGGACGGCCAAGAAACATTCAGTACTTC
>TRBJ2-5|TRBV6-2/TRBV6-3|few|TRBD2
CASSYSAGEETQYF
TGTGCCAGCAGTTACTCAGCGGGGGAAGAGACCCAGTACTTC
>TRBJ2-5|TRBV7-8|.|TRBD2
CASAGGNQEAQYF
TGTGCTTCGGCGGGGGGTAATCAAGAGGCCCAGTACTTC